This T cell receptor (beta chain) was captured by sequencing in a study of response to subunit inactivated influenza vaccine. Broader study findings: Authors suggested each seasonal influenza vaccination recruits few new T cells.

One entry per CDR3 protein results from TCRdb running MiXCR on the RT-PCR reads. This sample yields 150,000 to 200,000 distinct CDR3 sequences, of which approximately 12% are seen a single time; over 25% belongs to the top ten. V lost 2 bases and J lost 13; bases outside the gene matches: 4. There are 12 residues in the CDR3. Germline assignment: CDR1 SGHRS and CDR2 YFSETQ. A remark on this clonotype: Its specificity is not known.

The sample also formed part of further work on T cells expressing NK-cell markers. That paper notes: The cDNA for TCR beta came from 5'RACE template switching with UMIs. Serological testing identified seven of the eight sequenced donors as HCMV-seropositive and one as seronegative. Restricting sorting to alpha-beta TCR T cells was achieved in several experiments by an anti-gamma-delta TCR antibody. Similarly, these clonotypes led the CD3+CD56-NKG2C+ fraction as well in four donors.

The sample was CD8+ T cells sorted from PBMCs, taken about 11 days after vaccination. The receptor comes from a man aged 50-59 years who received an inactivated influenza vaccine. The V gene is TRBV5-1, the J gene TRBJ2-3, with 10 positions matching TRBD2. This chain's CDR3 is CASSLLAGFEYF. In nucleotides, the CDR3 is TGCGCCAGCAGCTTACTAGCGGGGTTTGAGTATTTT.